This T cell receptor beta chain appears in the sequencing data of a study of cytomegalovirus exposure and HLA in healthy donors. As regards this clone: Its antigen is unidentified.

Both 60 Vbeta primers and 13 Jbeta primers went into the PCR. Libraries were prepared by immunoSEQ multiplex PCR; TCRdb keeps only in-frame clonotypes and omits some of them. This sample yields roughly 180,000 clones, of which about 80% are seen a single time; about 1.5% belongs to the top ten. The CDR3 loop spans 15 amino acids. V was clipped by 2 bases and J by 4 bases, with 15 bases between them. Germline V lookup: CDR1 SGDLS, CDR2 YYNGEE. The study, taken as a whole, reports: A cluster of highly shared sequence variants was likely a sequencing artifact.

Nominally healthy donors were sampled, though unrecorded immune exposures were likely. The TCR was taken from a man between 18 and 35 years old in good health and CMV-seronegative. This chain connects TRBV9 to TRBJ1-2; D remains unclear. The sample taken for sequencing was PBMCs. CDR3 sequence (DNA): TGTGCCAGCAGCGTGGGAGGACTGTTTAGCTATGGCTACACCTTC. This codes for CASSVGGLFSYGYTF.